This T cell receptor beta chain was observed in a study of T cells in Graves' hyperthyroidism and ophthalmopathy. V was clipped by 4 bases and J by 4 bases, with 8 bases between them. There are 13 residues in the CDR3. CDR1 and CDR2 from the germline V gene are MGHDK and SYGVNS. Study-level results: Using 13 V-J features, a model discriminated ophthalmopathy from stable hyperthyroidism.

This clonotype turned up a few times. The antigen remains undetermined. Amplification targeted TCR beta CDR3 regions from RNA transcripts. With the HTBI primer set, the TCR CDR3 went through a first round of RT-PCR. TCRdb processed the multiplex PCR reads anew with MiXCR; each CDR3 protein has one entry. This table holds about 300,000 distinct CDR3 sequences, around 20% found once. A Clinical Activity Score of at least 3, a NOSPECS grade of at least 4 and a duration under 3 months were recorded in the ophthalmopathy patients. For the diagnoses, clinical symptoms, serum thyroxine and TRAb, thyroid ultrasound and orbital computed tomography were used. PBMCs were sourced from 9 to 10 ml fresh peripheral blood.

What was sequenced was blood. The gene calls are TRBV25-1 and TRBJ1-5; D unclear. The sequence was obtained from a man aged 50 to 60 with Graves' ophthalmopathy. The CDR3 DNA follows: TGTGCCAGCAGTGTAGGCGGGAATCAGCCCCAGCATTTT. Its protein is CASSVGGNQPQHF.